This T cell receptor beta chain was found in a study of early T cells in non-severe SARS-CoV-2 infection. Study-wide results and limits: Lookups in VDJdb leaned toward anti-spike CD8 responses and missed private and CD4 specificities.

Regarding this clonotype: Its antigen is still unknown.

Attachment of unique molecular identifiers was made to individual cDNA molecules. A single record per CDR3 protein comes from TCRdb applying MiXCR to the 5' RACE reads. The data contain 100,000 to 120,000 distinct CDR3 sequences, about 12% of them seen just once; the ten biggest clones take up 3% to 4.5%. Material: whole blood, obtained at baseline. The sequence came from an adult who was a healthcare worker with PCR-confirmed SARS-CoV-2 infection or an uninfected control (not recorded which).

The CDR3 coding sequence is TGTGCCAGCAACCAGGGGGCCCCAGAGGTGTACTTC. Its protein product is CASNQGAPEVYF. The genes are TRBV6-1 and TRBJ2-7; 8 bases fit TRBD1. Germline CDR1 MNHNS, CDR2 SASEGT. Trimming took 7 bases from V and 12 from J; bases not matched to a gene: 11. The CDR3 runs 12 residues.